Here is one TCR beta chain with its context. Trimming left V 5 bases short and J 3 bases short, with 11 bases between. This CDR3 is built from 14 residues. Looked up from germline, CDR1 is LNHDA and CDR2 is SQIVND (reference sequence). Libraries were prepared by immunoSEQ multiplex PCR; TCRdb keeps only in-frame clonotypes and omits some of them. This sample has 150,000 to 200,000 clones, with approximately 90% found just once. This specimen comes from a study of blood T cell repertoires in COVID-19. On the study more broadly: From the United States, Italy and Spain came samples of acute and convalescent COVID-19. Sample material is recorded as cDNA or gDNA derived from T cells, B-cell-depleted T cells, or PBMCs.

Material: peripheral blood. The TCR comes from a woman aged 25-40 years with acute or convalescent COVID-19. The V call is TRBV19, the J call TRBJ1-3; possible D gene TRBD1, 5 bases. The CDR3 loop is CASSFGTFGNTIYF. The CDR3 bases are TGTGCCAGTAGTTTCGGGACTTTTGGAAACACCATATATTTT.